The clone carrying this T cell receptor beta chain was found many times. These data come from a study of T cell repertoires in cytomegalovirus infection. The CDR3 totals 13 residues. Trimming stripped 1 base from V and 4 bases from J, with 6 bases between. The V gene's germline CDR1 is SGHTA and CDR2 FQGNSA. TCRdb independently ran MiXCR on the reads; one entry per CDR3 protein. The sample holds about 400,000 distinct CDR3 sequences, roughly 20% seen once. Input material: PBMCs. This TCR derives from a human donor in good health (CMV status not recorded). Some clones in this sample may be carry-over from other donors' samples. This chain uses TRBV7-2 with TRBJ2-3, with TRBD1 as a possible D gene (5 bases). The CDR3 loop is CASSLGQSDTQYF. As DNA, the CDR3 is TGTGCCAGCAGCTTAGGACAGTCAGATACGCAGTATTTT.